This T cell receptor (beta chain) was recorded in a study of shared clonotypes between healthy human individuals. Germline V gene sequence: CDR1 KGHSH, CDR2 LQKENI. V dropped 6 bases and J dropped 1 base, with 11 bases sitting between them. The CDR3 extends over 14 amino acids. This clone was seen a handful of times. Here immunoSEQ multiplex PCR was the method, and the copy in TCRdb shows in-frame clones only, minus some. The repertoire holds some 470,000 clones, with 60% to 85% as singletons. The sequenced material came from PBMCs. The V gene is TRBV18, the J gene TRBJ2-3; D gene unclear. The clonotype originates from a woman aged 35 to 49 in good health. Some clones in this sample may be carry-over from other donors' samples. CDR3 in amino acids: CASSPKPGTDTQYF. In DNA, the CDR3 is TGTGCCAGCTCGCCAAAACCCGGCACAGATACGCAGTATTTT.